The 2 T cell receptor beta chains in this list originate from one sample, sequenced in a study of shared clonotypes between healthy human individuals. Here immunoSEQ multiplex PCR was the method, and the copy in TCRdb shows in-frame clones only, minus some. Found here are 2 million to 2.5 million clones, 92% of them singletons; the top ten hold around 0.38%. The sequencing sample was made of naive CD4+ T cells from PBMCs. The subset is: CD45RA+ positively selected. All receptors come from a man younger than 35 in good health. Some clones in this sample may be carry-over from other donors' samples.

CDR3 bases: TGCGCCAGCAGAGGCGGGCTCCTCCACCCTAGCACAGATACGCAGTATTTT. This sequence encodes CASRGGLLHPSTDTQYF. The chain uses TRBV5-1 and TRBJ2-3; D possibly corresponds to TRBD2 (5 bases). The V end lost 5 bases, the J end lost 0 bases, and 19 bases lay between the germline ends. Germline V CDR1 and CDR2: SGHRS, YFSETQ. The CDR3 has 17 amino acids.

The CDR3 bases are TGTGCCAGCAGCCAACAGGGGGAGAGCAATCAGCCCCAGCATTTT. Translation: CASSQQGESNQPQHF. The chain carries TRBV5-6 and TRBJ1-5, with 8 nucleotides matching TRBD1. From germline, CDR1 is SGHDT and CDR2 YYEEEE. V trimming: 4 bases; J trimming: 1 base; junction bases outside the gene matches: 4. This CDR3 has 15 amino acids.